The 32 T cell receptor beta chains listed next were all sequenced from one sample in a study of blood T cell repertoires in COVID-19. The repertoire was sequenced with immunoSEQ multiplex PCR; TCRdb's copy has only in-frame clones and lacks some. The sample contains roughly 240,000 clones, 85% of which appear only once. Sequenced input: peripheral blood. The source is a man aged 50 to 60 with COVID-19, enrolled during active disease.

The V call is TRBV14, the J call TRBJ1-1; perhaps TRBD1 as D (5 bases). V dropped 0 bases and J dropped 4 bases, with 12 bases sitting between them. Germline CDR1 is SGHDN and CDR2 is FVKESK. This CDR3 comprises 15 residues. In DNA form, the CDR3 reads TGTGCCAGCAGCCAAGATGTCGCAGGGCGCACTGAAGCTTTCTTT. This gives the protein CASSQDVAGRTEAFF.

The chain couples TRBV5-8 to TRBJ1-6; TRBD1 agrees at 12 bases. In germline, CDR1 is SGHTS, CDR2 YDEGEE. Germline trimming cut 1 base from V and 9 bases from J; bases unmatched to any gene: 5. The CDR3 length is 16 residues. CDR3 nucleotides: TGTGCCAGCAGCTTGATGGGACAGGGGGCGATTTCACCCCTCCACTTT. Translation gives CASSLMGQGAISPLHF.

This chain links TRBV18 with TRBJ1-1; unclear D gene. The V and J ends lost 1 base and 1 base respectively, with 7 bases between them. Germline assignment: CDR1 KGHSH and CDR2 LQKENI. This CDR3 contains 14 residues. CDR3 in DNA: TGTGCCAGCTCACCACGATCAGAGAACACTGAAGCTTTCTTT. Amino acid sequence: CASSPRSENTEAFF.

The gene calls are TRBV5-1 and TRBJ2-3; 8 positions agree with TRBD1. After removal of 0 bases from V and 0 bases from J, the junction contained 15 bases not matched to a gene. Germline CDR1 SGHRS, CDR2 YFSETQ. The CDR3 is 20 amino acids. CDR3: CASSLASATGAFASTDTQYF. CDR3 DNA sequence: TGCGCCAGCAGCTTGGCCTCCGCGACAGGGGCCTTTGCTAGCACAGATACGCAGTATTTT.

The CDR3 DNA follows: TGTGCCAGCAGCCCTGGGGGCCTCGCCCAATCCTCCTACGAGCAGTACTTC. This codes for CASSPGGLAQSSYEQYF. The chain links TRBV5-4 to TRBJ2-7; TRBD1 is a possible D gene (6 bases). The CDR3 is made up of 17 amino acids. V lost 4 bases and J 0 bases, leaving 20 bases between the germline ends. Germline V gives CDR1 SGHNT, CDR2 YYREEE (reference sequence).

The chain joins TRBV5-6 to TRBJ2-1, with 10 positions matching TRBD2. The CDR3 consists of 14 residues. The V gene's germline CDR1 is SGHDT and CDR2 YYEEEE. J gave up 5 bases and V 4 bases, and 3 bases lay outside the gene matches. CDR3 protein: CASSMGLANNEQFF. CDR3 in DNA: TGTGCCAGCAGCATGGGACTAGCGAACAATGAGCAGTTCTTC.

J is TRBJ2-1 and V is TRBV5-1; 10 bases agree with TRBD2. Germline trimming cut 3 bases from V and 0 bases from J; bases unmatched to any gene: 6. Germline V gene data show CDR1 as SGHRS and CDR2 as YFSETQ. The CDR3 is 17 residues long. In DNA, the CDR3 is TGCGCCAGCAGCTCGGGGGCTAGCGGGGGCTCCTACAATGAGCAGTTCTTC. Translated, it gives CASSSGASGGSYNEQFF.

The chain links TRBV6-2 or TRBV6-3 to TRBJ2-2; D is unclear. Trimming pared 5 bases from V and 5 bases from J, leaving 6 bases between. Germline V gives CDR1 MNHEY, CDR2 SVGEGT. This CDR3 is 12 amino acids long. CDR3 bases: TGTGCCAGCAGTCAGATAACCGGGGAGCTGTTTTTT. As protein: CASSQITGELFF.

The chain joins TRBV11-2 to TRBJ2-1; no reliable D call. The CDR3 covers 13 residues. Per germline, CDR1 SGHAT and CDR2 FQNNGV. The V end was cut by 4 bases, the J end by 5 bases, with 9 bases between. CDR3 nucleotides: TGTGCCAGCAGCTCTAGGATCGACAATGAGCAGTTCTTC. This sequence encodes CASSSRIDNEQFF.

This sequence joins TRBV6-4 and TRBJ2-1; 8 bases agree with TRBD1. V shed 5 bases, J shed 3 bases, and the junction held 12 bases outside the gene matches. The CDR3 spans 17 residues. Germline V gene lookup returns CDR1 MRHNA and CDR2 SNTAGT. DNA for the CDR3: TGTGCCAGCAGTCGGCCCTCCTGGACAGGGTACTACAATGAGCAGTTCTTC. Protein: CASSRPSWTGYYNEQFF.

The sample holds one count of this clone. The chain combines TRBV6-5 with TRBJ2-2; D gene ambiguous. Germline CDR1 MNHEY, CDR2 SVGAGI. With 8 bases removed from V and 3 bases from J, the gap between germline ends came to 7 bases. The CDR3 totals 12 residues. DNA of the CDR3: TGTGCCAGCGTTCAGGACACCGGGGAGCTGTTTTTT. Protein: CASVQDTGELFF.

CDR3 DNA: TGTGCCAGCAGTGAATTTGTATTCTATGGCTACACCTTC. This sequence encodes CASSEFVFYGYTF. The chain uses TRBV25-1 and TRBJ1-2; D is ambiguous. Germline V gene sequence: CDR1 MGHDK, CDR2 SYGVNS. V was clipped by 1 base and J by 4 bases, with 7 bases between them. There are 13 residues in the CDR3.

The CDR3: CASSFTGLSGANVLTF. Written as DNA, the CDR3 is TGCGCCAGCAGCTTTACAGGCCTCTCTGGGGCCAACGTCCTGACTTTC. V usage is TRBV5-1 and J usage is TRBJ2-6; a weak D match, TRBD1 (5 bases). Looked up from germline, CDR1 is SGHRS and CDR2 is YFSETQ. V dropped 2 bases and J dropped 0 bases, with 9 bases sitting between them. The CDR3 spans 16 residues.

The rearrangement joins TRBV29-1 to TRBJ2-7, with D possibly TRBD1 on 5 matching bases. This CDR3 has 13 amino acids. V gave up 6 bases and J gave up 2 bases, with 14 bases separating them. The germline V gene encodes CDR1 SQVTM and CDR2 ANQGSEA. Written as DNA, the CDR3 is TGCAGCGTAGCCTTCGACAGTCCCTACGAGCAGTACTTC. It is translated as CSVAFDSPYEQYF.

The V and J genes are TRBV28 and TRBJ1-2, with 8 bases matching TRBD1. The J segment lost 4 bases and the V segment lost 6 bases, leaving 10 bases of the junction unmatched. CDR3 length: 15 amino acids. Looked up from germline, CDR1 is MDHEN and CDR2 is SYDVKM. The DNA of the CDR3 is TGTGCCAGCAGGCCAGGGGGCGGGGGTGGCTATGGCTACACCTTC. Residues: CASRPGGGGGYGYTF.

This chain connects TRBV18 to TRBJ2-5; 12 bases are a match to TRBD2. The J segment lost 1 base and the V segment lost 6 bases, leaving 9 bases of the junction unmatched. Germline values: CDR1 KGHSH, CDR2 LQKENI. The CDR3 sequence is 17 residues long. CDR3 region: CASSFTSGGPFQETQYF. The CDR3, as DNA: TGTGCCAGCTCCTTCACTAGCGGGGGGCCGTTCCAAGAGACCCAGTACTTC.

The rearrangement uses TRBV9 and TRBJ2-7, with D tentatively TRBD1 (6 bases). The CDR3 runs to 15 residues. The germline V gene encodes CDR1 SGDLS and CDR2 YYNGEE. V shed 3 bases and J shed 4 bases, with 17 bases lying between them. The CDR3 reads CASSEGVDELYEQYF. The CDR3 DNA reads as TGTGCCAGCAGCGAGGGGGTGGATGAGCTTTACGAGCAGTACTTC.

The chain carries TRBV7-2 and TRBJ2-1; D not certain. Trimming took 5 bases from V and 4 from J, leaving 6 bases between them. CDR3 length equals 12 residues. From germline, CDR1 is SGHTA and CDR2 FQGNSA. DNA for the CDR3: TGTGCCAGCAGCCACACATACAATGAGCAGTTCTTC. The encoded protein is CASSHTYNEQFF.

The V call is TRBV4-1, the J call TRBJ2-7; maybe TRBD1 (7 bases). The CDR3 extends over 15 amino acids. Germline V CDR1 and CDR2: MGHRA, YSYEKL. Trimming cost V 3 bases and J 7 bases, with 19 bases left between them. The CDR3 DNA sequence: TGCGCCAGCAGCCATAGCAGGGGGGACCCTAGGGAGCAGTACTTC. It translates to CASSHSRGDPREQYF.

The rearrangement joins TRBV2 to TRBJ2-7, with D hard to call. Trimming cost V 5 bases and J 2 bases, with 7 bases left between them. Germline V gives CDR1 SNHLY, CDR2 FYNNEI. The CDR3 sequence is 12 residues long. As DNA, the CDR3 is TGTGCCAGCAGTACGACACCCTACGAGCAGTACTTC. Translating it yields CASSTTPYEQYF.

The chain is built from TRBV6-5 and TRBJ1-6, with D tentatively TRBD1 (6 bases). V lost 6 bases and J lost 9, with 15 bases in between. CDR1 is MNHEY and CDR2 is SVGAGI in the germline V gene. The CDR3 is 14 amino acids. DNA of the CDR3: TGTGCCAGCAGAGAGGGGGTTCAGAGTTCACCCCTCCACTTT. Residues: CASREGVQSSPLHF.

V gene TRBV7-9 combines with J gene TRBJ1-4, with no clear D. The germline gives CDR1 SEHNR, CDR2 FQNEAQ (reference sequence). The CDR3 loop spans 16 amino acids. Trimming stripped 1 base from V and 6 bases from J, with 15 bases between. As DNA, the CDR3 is TGTGCCAGCAGCTTAGGGACGGGGAGGCTGGATGAAAAACTGTTTTTT. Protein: CASSLGTGRLDEKLFF.

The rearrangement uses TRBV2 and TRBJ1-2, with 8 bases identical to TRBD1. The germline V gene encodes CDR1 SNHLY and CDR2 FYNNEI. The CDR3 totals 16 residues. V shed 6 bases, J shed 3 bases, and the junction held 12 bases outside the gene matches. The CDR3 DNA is TGTGCCAGCAGAGAGGACAGGGTGATCGGAGACTATGGCTACACCTTC. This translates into CASREDRVIGDYGYTF.

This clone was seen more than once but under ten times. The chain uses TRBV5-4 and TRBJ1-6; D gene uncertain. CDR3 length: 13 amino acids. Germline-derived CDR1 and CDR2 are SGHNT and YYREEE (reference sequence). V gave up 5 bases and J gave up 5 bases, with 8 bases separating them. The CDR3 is CASRGSNNSPLHF. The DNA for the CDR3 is TGTGCCAGCAGAGGGAGTAATAATTCACCCCTCCACTTT.

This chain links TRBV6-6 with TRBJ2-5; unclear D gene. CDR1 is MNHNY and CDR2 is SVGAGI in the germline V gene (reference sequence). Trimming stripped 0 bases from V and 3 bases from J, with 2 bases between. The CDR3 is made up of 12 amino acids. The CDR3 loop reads CASSYSKETQYF. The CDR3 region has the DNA TGTGCCAGCAGTTACTCCAAAGAGACCCAGTACTTC.

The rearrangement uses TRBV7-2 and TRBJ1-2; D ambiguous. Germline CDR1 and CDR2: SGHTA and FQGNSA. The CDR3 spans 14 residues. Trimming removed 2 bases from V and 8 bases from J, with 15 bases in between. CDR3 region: CASSLLREAKGYTF. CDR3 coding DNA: TGTGCCAGCAGCTTACTCCGGGAGGCCAAGGGCTACACCTTC.

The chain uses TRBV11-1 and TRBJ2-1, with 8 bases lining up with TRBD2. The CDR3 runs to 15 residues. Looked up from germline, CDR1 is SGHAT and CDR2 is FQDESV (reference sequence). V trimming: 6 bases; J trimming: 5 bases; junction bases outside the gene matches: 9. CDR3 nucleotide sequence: TGTGCCAGCAGTGAGCGGGGGTTTTCCGACAATGAGCAGTTCTTC. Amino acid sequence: CASSERGFSDNEQFF.

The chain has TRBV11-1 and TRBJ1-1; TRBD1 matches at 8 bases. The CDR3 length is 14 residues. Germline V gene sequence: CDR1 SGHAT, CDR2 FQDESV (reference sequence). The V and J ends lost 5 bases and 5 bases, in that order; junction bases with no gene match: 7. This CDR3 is CASSAGQAWTEAFF. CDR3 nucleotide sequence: TGTGCCAGCAGCGCGGGACAGGCGTGGACTGAAGCTTTCTTT.

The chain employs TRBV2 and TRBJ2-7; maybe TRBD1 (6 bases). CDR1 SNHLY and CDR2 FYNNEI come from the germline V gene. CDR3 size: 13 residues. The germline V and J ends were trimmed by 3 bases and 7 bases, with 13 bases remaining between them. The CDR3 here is CASSELPGEEQYF. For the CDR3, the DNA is TGTGCCAGCAGTGAGCTCCCAGGGGAGGAGCAGTACTTC.

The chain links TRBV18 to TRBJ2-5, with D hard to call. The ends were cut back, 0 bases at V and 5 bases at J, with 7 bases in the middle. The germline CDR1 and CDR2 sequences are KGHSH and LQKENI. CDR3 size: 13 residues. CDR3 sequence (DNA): TGTGCCAGCTCACCACCTCTGAGTGAGACCCAGTACTTC. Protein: CASSPPLSETQYF.

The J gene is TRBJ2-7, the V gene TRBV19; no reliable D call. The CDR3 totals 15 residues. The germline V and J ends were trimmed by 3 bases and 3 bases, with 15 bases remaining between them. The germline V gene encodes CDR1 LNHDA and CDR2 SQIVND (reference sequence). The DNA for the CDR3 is TGTGCCAGTAGTATCAGTGTCCAGGCAAACTACGAGCAGTACTTC. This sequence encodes CASSISVQANYEQYF.

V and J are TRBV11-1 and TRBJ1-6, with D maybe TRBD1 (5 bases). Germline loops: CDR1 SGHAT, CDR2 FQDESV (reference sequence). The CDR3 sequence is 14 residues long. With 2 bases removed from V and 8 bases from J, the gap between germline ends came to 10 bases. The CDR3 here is CASSLYRFHSPLHF. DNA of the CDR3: TGTGCCAGCAGCTTATACAGGTTTCATTCACCCCTCCACTTT.